This entry features one T cell receptor (beta chain) sequence. This record comes from a study of cytomegalovirus exposure and HLA in healthy donors. This PCR relied on a set of 60 Vbeta primers and 13 Jbeta primers. TCRdb's copy holds only in-frame clones and misses some; the assay was immunoSEQ multiplex PCR. This table has some 100,000 clones, roughly 84% appearing once. V lost 1 base and J lost 0, with 14 bases in between. Germline V gene data show CDR1 as SGHTS and CDR2 as YDEGEE. The CDR3 consists of 18 residues. What was sequenced was PBMCs. V and J are TRBV5-8 and TRBJ2-6; D is perhaps TRBD2 (5 bases). The TCR was taken from a young man in good health and CMV-seronegative. CDR3 in DNA: TGTGCCAGCAGCTTGAAGATAGCGAAAAGCTCTGGGGCCAACGTCCTGACTTTC. This encodes CASSLKIAKSSGANVLTF.